The rows below give T cell receptor beta chains drawn from one sample of a study of blood T cell repertoires in COVID-19. Assay used: immunoSEQ multiplex PCR; TCRdb lists only in-frame clones, some missing. The sample shows roughly 150,000 clones, 75% to 90% of them seen only once. The sample taken for sequencing was PBMCs or T cells enriched from blood (not recorded which). The receptors derive from a man in his sixties or seventies who had been exposed to COVID-19. CDR3s include the opening cysteine and the closing phenylalanine or tryptophan. The D gene is left open where the match is weak. For some rows the clone size is stated as once, few or many, or as a class when expanded; others skip it.

j_gene,abundance,v_gene,d_gene,CDR3nt,CDR3aa
TRBJ2-7,NA,TRBV13,TRBD2,TGTGCCAGCAGCGCCAGGCGGGGGTTGCTGGTGGAGCAGTACTTC,CASSARRGLLVEQYF
TRBJ2-3,NA,TRBV6-5,TRBD1,TGTGCCAGTAAACCGGGACAGGGGGCGAAGGATACGCAGTATTTT,CASKPGQGAKDTQYF
TRBJ1-2,NA,TRBV19,NA,TGTGCCAGTAGTACCCCGGAGCTTAGCTATGGCTACACCTTC,CASSTPELSYGYTF
TRBJ2-3,NA,TRBV18,TRBD2,TGTGCCAGCTCACCATCCCGCGGGAGATCCCCTAGCACAGATACGCAGTATTTT,CASSPSRGRSPSTDTQYF
TRBJ2-7,NA,TRBV18,TRBD1,TGTGCCAGCTCACCTTCTTTGGACAGGGGGCGTAATTACGAGCAGTACTTC,CASSPSLDRGRNYEQYF
TRBJ1-5,NA,TRBV19,NA,TGTGCCAGTAGTATCCGTAAAATAAATCAGCCCCAGCATTTT,CASSIRKINQPQHF
TRBJ2-7,NA,TRBV15,NA,TGTGCCACCAGCAGAGATCCGCGACAGATCTCCTACGAGCAGTACTTC,CATSRDPRQISYEQYF
TRBJ1-1,few,TRBV5-4,TRBD1,TGTGCCAGCAGTACAGGGACAGCCGACACTGAAGCTTTCTTT,CASSTGTADTEAFF
TRBJ2-5,NA,TRBV5-5,NA,TGTGCCAGCAGCCCACAGGGCACGGAGACCCAGTACTTC,CASSPQGTETQYF
TRBJ2-7,NA,TRBV27,TRBD1,TGTGCCAGCAGGCCGACAGGGGGCACATACGAGCAGTACTTC,CASRPTGGTYEQYF
TRBJ2-5,many,TRBV2,TRBD1,TGTGCCATCACGTTCTCCCGGGACAGGGGGCCAGAGACCCAGTACTTC,CAITFSRDRGPETQYF
TRBJ1-2,NA,TRBV7-2,TRBD1,TGTGCCAGCAGCCCCGTGACAGGGGGCTATGGCTACACCTTC,CASSPVTGGYGYTF
TRBJ1-2,NA,TRBV12-3/TRBV12-4,TRBD1,TGTGCCAGCAGCCCGACAGGGTCCTATGGCTACACCTTC,CASSPTGSYGYTF
TRBJ2-5,NA,TRBV20-1,NA,TGCAGTGCTAGTAGGGGGAAAGAGACCCAGTACTTC,CSASRGKETQYF
TRBJ2-2,NA,TRBV7-2,NA,TGTGCCAGTCTTCGAGGGCAGGGGAGTTATACCGGGGAGCTGTTTTTT,CASLRGQGSYTGELFF
TRBJ1-6,once,TRBV7-8,NA,TGTGCCAGCAGATACGAGGGGGTCGACTATAATTCACCCCTCCACTTT,CASRYEGVDYNSPLHF
TRBJ1-2,NA,TRBV2,NA,TGTGCCAGCAGTGAGGGCCGGATCTATGGCTACACCTTC,CASSEGRIYGYTF
TRBJ1-2,NA,TRBV11-3,NA,TGTGCCAGCAGCCCTGACGGCGACACACCCTACACCTTC,CASSPDGDTPYTF
TRBJ2-4,NA,TRBV14,NA,TGTGCCAGCAGCCCGGACACCTATATTCAGTACTTC,CASSPDTYIQYF
TRBJ1-5,NA,TRBV6-5,NA,TGTGCCAGTAAGATAAGCGGCAATCAGCCCCAGCATTTT,CASKISGNQPQHF
TRBJ2-3,NA,TRBV14,NA,TGTGCCAGCAGCCCCCTCGCATCGGGGGGCACAGATACGCAGTATTTT,CASSPLASGGTDTQYF
TRBJ1-1,NA,TRBV3-1/TRBV3-2,TRBD1,TGTGCCAGCAGCCAGGGGTGGGCGGGACAGGCTGATCTGTGGGTCAACACTGAAGCTTTCTTT,CASSQGWAGQADLWVNTEAFF
TRBJ2-7,NA,TRBV28,TRBD2,TGTGCCAGCACCTTAGCGGGAGCTAACTACGAGCAGTACTTC,CASTLAGANYEQYF
TRBJ1-3,NA,TRBV29-1,NA,TGCAGCGCTCTGGAGAATTCTGGAAACACCATATATTTT,CSALENSGNTIYF
TRBJ2-5,once,TRBV15,NA,TGTGCCACCAGCAAGCCAGGGCAAGAGACCCAGTACTTC,CATSKPGQETQYF
TRBJ2-5,NA,TRBV7-2,TRBD2,TGTGCCAGCAGTTCCTTCGGACTAGCGGGACAAGAGACCCAGTACTTC,CASSSFGLAGQETQYF
TRBJ2-3,NA,TRBV29-1,TRBD1,TGCAGCGCCGGGGACAGGGGAGGGACAGATACGCAGTATTTT,CSAGDRGGTDTQYF